The 31 T cell receptor beta chains listed next were all sequenced from one sample in a study of OX40 agonist ivuxolimab in advanced cancers. Clones were read by immunoSEQ multiplex PCR, and TCRdb kept only the in-frame ones, dropping some. The table includes about 94,000 clones, around 87% detected once. This sample comprised CD4+ or CD8+ T cells sorted from blood, obtained in a trial of the OX40 agonist ivuxolimab. The source of these receptors is an adult with an advanced solid tumor such as melanoma, head and neck, liver or kidney cancer.

This chain connects TRBV21-1 to TRBJ2-5; the listed D gene, TRBD2, was not tested against the DNA. TRBV21-1 is a documented pseudogene. The CDR3 loop spans 17 amino acids. This CDR3 reads CASSKESGRAYQETQYF. DNA for the CDR3: TGTGCCAGCAGCAAAGAGAGTGGAAGAGCGTACCAAGAGACCCAGTACTTC.

For this clone: Other DNA sequences in the same sample also yield this CDR3. V is TRBV9 and J is TRBJ2-1, with 10 bases that match TRBD2. Per germline, CDR1 SGDLS and CDR2 YYNGEE. Trimming removed 3 bases from V and 6 bases from J; junction bases left unmatched: 9. CDR3 length: 16 amino acids. CDR3 protein: CASSARLAGALNEQFF. CDR3 bases: TGTGCCAGCAGCGCCCGTCTAGCGGGGGCCCTCAATGAGCAGTTCTTC.

The chain links TRBV4-1 to TRBJ2-6; 8 nucleotides agree with TRBD1. The V gene end was trimmed by 0 bases and the J gene end by 4 bases; junction bases not matched to a gene: 17. CDR1 is MGHRA, CDR2 YSYEKL, per germline. This CDR3 contains 21 residues. CDR3 region: CASSQDSTGERLRAGANVLTF. The DNA for the CDR3 is TGCGCCAGCAGCCAAGATTCGACAGGGGAGAGACTAAGGGCAGGGGCCAACGTCCTGACTTTC.

The chain is built from TRBV6-1 and TRBJ1-2; D possibly corresponds to TRBD1 (5 bases). This CDR3 comprises 13 residues. V lost 10 bases and J 6 bases, leaving 18 bases between the germline ends. CDR1 is MNHNS and CDR2 is SASEGT in the germline V gene. CDR3 region: CATRNGGAHGYTF. Written as DNA, the CDR3 is TGTGCCACCAGAAACGGGGGTGCCCATGGCTACACCTTC.

This chain uses TRBV6-1 with TRBJ1-2; D is ambiguous. V lost 1 base and J lost 4, with 10 bases in between. The CDR3 loop spans 14 amino acids. Germline V gene data show CDR1 as MNHNS and CDR2 as SASEGT. The CDR3 region is CASSEVRGSYGYTF. The DNA for the CDR3 is TGTGCCAGCAGTGAAGTCCGCGGATCCTATGGCTACACCTTC.

V usage is TRBV5-6 and J usage is TRBJ2-5; perhaps D is TRBD1 or TRBD2 (5 bases each). Trimming left V 0 bases short and J 5 bases short, with 11 bases between. The CDR3 runs to 14 residues. The germline CDR1 and CDR2 sequences are SGHDT and YYEEEE. CDR3 DNA: TGTGCCAGCAGCTTGGGGGCGTGGGGGGAGACCCAGTACTTC. Translation gives CASSLGAWGETQYF.

This clone was seen just once. This chain uses TRBV4-2 with TRBJ1-3; no reliable D call. Germline assignment: CDR1 LGHNA and CDR2 YNFKEQ. Trimming stripped 0 bases from V and 3 bases from J, with 9 bases between. The CDR3 covers 15 residues. CDR3 sequence reads: CASSQDTAVGNTIYF. The CDR3 bases are TGTGCCAGCAGCCAAGATACGGCAGTTGGAAACACCATATATTTT.

This chain uses TRBV18 with TRBJ1-5, with TRBD1 as a possible D gene (6 bases). This CDR3 has 17 amino acids. V was shortened by 3 bases and J by 1 base, with 16 bases between the two germline ends. The germline CDR1 and CDR2 sequences are KGHSH and LQKENI. The chain's CDR3 is CASSPGTGTRSNQPQHF. CDR3 in DNA: TGTGCCAGCTCACCGGGTACAGGGACCCGAAGCAATCAGCCCCAGCATTTT.

CDR3 DNA: TGTGCCAGCAGCACGGGGACTAGCGCAATCTACGAGCAGTACTTC. The encoded protein is CASSTGTSAIYEQYF. The chain has TRBV7-2 and TRBJ2-5; 10 bases are shared with TRBD2. The DNA matches TRBJ2-7 better at its end, which makes the J call doubtful. The CDR3 has 15 amino acids. The germline V gene encodes CDR1 SGHTA and CDR2 FQGNSA.

V usage is TRBV7-9 and J usage is TRBJ1-1; 11 nucleotides agree with TRBD1. Germline CDR1 and CDR2: SEHNR and FQNEAQ (reference sequence). This CDR3 contains 16 residues. Unmatched junction bases numbered 5, after V lost 2 bases and J lost 3 bases. This CDR3 reads CASSLWTGGPDTEAFF. The CDR3 DNA reads TGTGCCAGCAGCTTATGGACAGGGGGCCCGGACACTGAAGCTTTCTTT.

V usage is TRBV7-6 and J usage is TRBJ2-7, with TRBD1 matching over 10 bases. The CDR3 has 15 residues. Losses at the gene ends were 6 bases for V and 5 bases for J; bases not matched to a gene: 10. The germline gives CDR1 SGHVS, CDR2 FNYEAQ. The DNA for the CDR3 is TGTGCCAGCAGTCAAATCCGGGACAGGGGCCACGAGCAGTACTTC. Translating it yields CASSQIRDRGHEQYF.

The chain couples TRBV7-2 to TRBJ1-6; D might be TRBD1 (6 bases). Germline V gives CDR1 SGHTA, CDR2 FQGNSA. This CDR3 contains 20 residues. Trimming left V 0 bases short and J 0 bases short, with 18 bases between. CDR3 DNA: TGTGCCAGCAGCTTAGCCCCCCCCCTGACAGGCCGCTCCTATAATTCACCCCTCCACTTT. Amino acids: CASSLAPPLTGRSYNSPLHF.

The chain recombines TRBV27 with TRBJ2-1, with D perhaps matching TRBD2 (7 bases). Deletions cut 6 bases from V and 2 bases from J, with 17 bases between. The CDR3 sequence is 16 residues long. Germline-derived CDR1 and CDR2 are MNHEY and SMNVEV (reference sequence). CDR3 protein: CASRSGEGRAYNEQFF. The CDR3 DNA sequence: TGTGCCAGCAGATCAGGGGAGGGTAGAGCCTACAATGAGCAGTTCTTC.

The chain combines TRBV6-1 with TRBJ1-4; unclear D gene. Trimming pared 0 bases from V and 8 bases from J, leaving 13 bases between. This CDR3 is 15 amino acids long. Germline assignment: CDR1 MNHNS and CDR2 SASEGT. CDR3 in amino acids: CASSEALGVGEKLFF. CDR3 DNA: TGTGCCAGCAGTGAAGCGCTAGGAGTTGGGGAAAAACTGTTTTTT.

The gene calls are TRBV10-3 and TRBJ2-1, with TRBD2 identical over 9 bases. The CDR3 has 17 amino acids. J lost 2 bases, V lost 3 bases, and 8 bases had no gene match. Germline CDR1 ENHRY, CDR2 SYGVKD. CDR3 bases: TGTGCCATCAGTGAATTGGGTAGCGGGGGAACCTACAATGAGCAGTTCTTC. Protein: CAISELGSGGTYNEQFF.

The rearrangement joins TRBV29-1 to TRBJ2-3; 11 bases map to TRBD2. This CDR3 has 12 residues. V dropped 4 bases and J dropped 7; count of bases not matched to a gene: 1. Germline lookup yields CDR1 SQVTM and CDR2 ANQGSEA. CDR3 in amino acids: CSVGLAGNTQYF. CDR3 nucleotides: TGCAGCGTTGGACTAGCGGGGAATACGCAGTATTTT.

CDR3 region: CASSLVIWTEETQYF. CDR3 bases: TGTGCCAGCAGCTTAGTGATCTGGACCGAAGAGACCCAGTACTTC. The genes are TRBV7-8 and TRBJ2-5; D not certain. The CDR3 covers 15 residues. Germline-derived CDR1 and CDR2 are SGHVS and FQNEAQ. Trimming cost V 1 base and J 3 bases, with 12 bases left between them.

The chain combines TRBV19 with TRBJ2-6, with 7 nucleotides matching TRBD1. Germline V gene sequence: CDR1 LNHDA, CDR2 SQIVND (reference sequence). The CDR3 has 16 residues. The V and J ends lost 8 bases and 0 bases, in that order; junction bases with no gene match: 7. For the CDR3, the DNA is TGTGCCAGTGCGGACAGGTCAGCCTCTGGGGCCAACGTCCTGACTTTC. Its translation is CASADRSASGANVLTF.

In its sample, this clone was seen once. The V call is TRBV7-9, the J call TRBJ2-3; 11 bases align to TRBD2. Unmatched junction bases numbered 5, after V lost 4 bases and J lost 5 bases. The germline CDR1 and CDR2 sequences are SEHNR and FQNEAQ (reference sequence). CDR3 length: 15 residues. DNA of the CDR3: TGTGCCAGCAGCTCAACTAGCGGGGGAATAGATACGCAGTATTTT. Translation: CASSSTSGGIDTQYF.

The chain carries TRBV5-4 and TRBJ1-6; no clear D. V lost 3 bases, J lost 9 bases, and 16 bases lay in between. Germline CDR1 SGHNT, CDR2 YYREEE (reference sequence). CDR3 length: 15 amino acids. CDR3 residues: CASSSAGEFSSPLHF. CDR3 coding DNA: TGTGCCAGCAGCTCCGCCGGAGAGTTCAGTTCACCCCTCCACTTT.

V gene TRBV6-1 combines with J gene TRBJ1-1; no firm D call. The V end lost 0 bases, the J end lost 1 base, and 6 bases lay between the germline ends. Germline lookup yields CDR1 MNHNS and CDR2 SASEGT. CDR3 size: 14 residues. Here the CDR3 reads CASSEAGRNTEAFF. CDR3 sequence (DNA): TGTGCCAGCAGTGAAGCTGGGAGGAACACTGAAGCTTTCTTT.

The V call is TRBV6-6, the J call TRBJ1-5; no reliable D call. CDR1 and CDR2 from the germline V gene are MNHNY and SVGAGI (reference sequence). CDR3 length: 12 amino acids. V lost 2 bases, J lost 12 bases, and 11 bases lay in between. The CDR3 spells CASSYPDWHQHF. The CDR3 bases are TGTGCCAGCAGTTACCCGGACTGGCACCAGCATTTT.

J is TRBJ2-6 and V is TRBV19, with unresolved D. Germline V CDR1 and CDR2: LNHDA, SQIVND (reference sequence). Trimming took 9 bases from V and 4 from J, leaving 16 bases between them. The CDR3 covers 15 residues. The CDR3 coding sequence is TGTGCCAGCACCCTCGTCGGGTTGGGGGCCAACGTCCTGACTTTC. It specifies CASTLVGLGANVLTF. Combining the CDR3 with reference TRBV19 and TRBJ2-6 gives the whole variable domain DGGITQSPKYLFRKEGQNVTLSCEQNLNHDAMYWYRQDPGQGLRLIYYSQIVNDFQKGDIAEGYSVSREKKESFPLTVTSAQKNPTAFYLCASTLVGLGANVLTFGAGSRLTVL.

CDR3: CASREVLAGGPTQYF. Here the CDR3 DNA reads TGTGCCAGCAGGGAGGTTCTAGCGGGGGGACCGACCCAGTACTTC. This rearrangement joins TRBV2 to TRBJ2-5; 11 nucleotides agree with TRBD2. CDR1 SNHLY and CDR2 FYNNEI come from the germline V gene. The CDR3 sequence is 15 residues long. Trimming cost V 6 bases and J 7 bases; bases outside gene matches: 10.

J is TRBJ1-5 and V is TRBV7-8; TRBD1 aligns across 9 bases. The V segment lost 5 bases and the J segment 4 bases; nucleotides outside the gene matches: 9. CDR1 is SGHVS and CDR2 is FQNEAQ in the germline V gene. The CDR3 is made up of 16 amino acids. The CDR3 DNA is TGTGCCAGCAGCCAAAGGGGACAGGGACGGAATCAGCCCCAGCATTTT. Its protein product is CASSQRGQGRNQPQHF.

V is TRBV19 and J is TRBJ1-5, with no clear D. CDR1 and CDR2 from the germline V gene are LNHDA and SQIVND (reference sequence). The CDR3 consists of 15 residues. V gave up 2 bases and J gave up 2 bases, with 10 bases separating them. The CDR3 coding sequence is TGTGCCAGTAGTATATCGTTGGTGGGCAATCAGCCCCAGCATTTT. Amino acid sequence: CASSISLVGNQPQHF.

The chain recombines TRBV7-2 with TRBJ2-1; no clear D gene. With 2 bases removed from V and 9 bases from J, the gap between germline ends came to 5 bases. This CDR3 has 11 amino acids. Germline CDR1 reads SGHTA; CDR2 reads FQGNSA. The CDR3, as DNA: TGTGCCAGCAGCTTAAATGCTGAGCAGTTCTTC. Residues: CASSLNAEQFF.

The V and J genes are TRBV19 and TRBJ2-3; 8 nucleotides match TRBD2. CDR3 size: 15 residues. V shed 4 bases and J 1 base; nucleotides not matched to a gene: 4. The V gene's germline CDR1 is LNHDA and CDR2 SQIVND (reference sequence). The CDR3 loop reads CASSTYSGGTDTQYF. CDR3 nucleotide sequence: TGTGCCAGTAGTACTTATAGCGGGGGCACAGATACGCAGTATTTT.

The chain recombines TRBV5-1 with TRBJ2-5; possible D gene TRBD2, 6 bases. The CDR3 has 15 residues. The V end lost 2 bases, the J end lost 5 bases, and 16 bases lay between the germline ends. The V gene's germline CDR1 is SGHRS and CDR2 YFSETQ. CDR3 coding DNA: TGCGCCAGCAGCTTTCAGGGCGGAGGGGTGGAGACCCAGTACTTC. Amino acid sequence: CASSFQGGGVETQYF.

The genes are TRBV11-3 and TRBJ2-6; D remains ambiguous. Trimming pared 5 bases from V and 4 bases from J, leaving 9 bases between. Germline values: CDR1 SGHNT, CDR2 YENEEA. This CDR3 has 14 amino acids. The CDR3 DNA reads TGTGCCAGCAGCGGCGAGGCGGGGGCCAACGTCCTGACTTTC. Amino acids: CASSGEAGANVLTF.

The chain is built from TRBV6-6 and TRBJ2-2; a weak D match, TRBD1 (6 bases). Germline CDR1 reads MNHNY; CDR2 reads SVGAGI (reference sequence). The V end lost 6 bases, the J end lost 3 bases, and 17 bases lay between the germline ends. The CDR3 is 16 amino acids. CDR3 sequence reads: CASSANVAGDTGELFF. CDR3 bases: TGTGCCAGCAGCGCAAACGTCGCAGGGGACACCGGGGAGCTGTTTTTT.